Listed below are T cell receptor beta chains from one sample, sequenced in a study of CD8+CD57+ T cells in acquired aplastic anemia. A single record per CDR3 protein comes from TCRdb applying MiXCR to the reads. The sample shows 400,000 to 450,000 distinct CDR3 sequences, 55% to 70% of them seen only once. Sequenced input: sorted CD4+, CD8+, or CD8+CD57+ T cells (not recorded which) from PBMCs. These receptors all stem from a human donor in good health, serving as a control. The CDR3 runs from the conserved cysteine through the conserved F or W. D genes are given only for firm matches. Clone size is given for some rows only: seen once, a few or many times, or a class if the clone is expanded.

j_call v_call clone_size d_call cdr3_nt cdr3_aa
TRBJ1-4 TRBV20-1 many . TGCAGTGCTAGAGATCCCAGGGCAACTAATGAAAAACTGTTTTTT CSARDPRATNEKLFF
TRBJ2-7 TRBV5-1 . . TGCGCCAGCAGAACTACTCACTCGGGTACCTACGAGCAGTACTTC CASRTTHSGTYEQYF
TRBJ2-1 TRBV6-5 . TRBD2 TGTGCCAGCAGTTACAATAGCGGGGGGACGAATGAGCAGTTCTTC CASSYNSGGTNEQFF
TRBJ1-2 TRBV20-1 . . TGCAGTGCTAGAGATGGGGGGGGGGACTATGGCTACACCTTC CSARDGGGDYGYTF
TRBJ2-1 TRBV20-1 . TRBD2 TGCAGTGCTAAGTGGCGGGGGGGGCCCTACAATGAGCAGTTCTTC CSAKWRGGPYNEQFF
TRBJ2-7 TRBV20-1 many . TGCAGTGCTAGAAGGGGGATTGTTAACGAGCAGTACTTC CSARRGIVNEQYF
TRBJ2-7 TRBV29-1 . TRBD1 TGCTGCGGTGGTGCGGACAGGGGATACGAGCAGTACTTC CCGGADRGYEQYF
TRBJ2-7 TRBV2 . . TGTGCTAGCAGCTACCGTAGGCCTCTGACCTACGAGCAGTACTTC CASSYRRPLTYEQYF
TRBJ1-6 TRBV12-3/TRBV12-4 many . TGTGCCAGCAGTTTCGGGCGGTTTAATTCACCCCTCCACTTT CASSFGRFNSPLHF
TRBJ2-7 TRBV5-1 . . TGCGCCAGCAGCACCTCCGGCACAGGGGAGCAGTACTTC CASSTSGTGEQYF
TRBJ2-7 TRBV1 few . TGCTTAAATCGGGGGGAGCAGTACTTC CLNRGEQYF
TRBJ2-7 TRBV2 . TRBD1 TGTGCCAGAGGGGGACAGGGGTTCGGCGAGCAGTACTTC CARGGQGFGEQYF
TRBJ2-5 TRBV7-6 . . TGTGCCATCAAGGACCCAAGTAATGAAGACCAGCAGTACTTC CAIKDPSNEDQQYF
TRBJ2-1 TRBV10-1 many . TGCGCCAGCAGTTCGGGCGGAGGCTCCTACAATGAGCAGTTCTTC CASSSGGGSYNEQFF
TRBJ1-2 TRBV7-2 . . TGTGCCAGCAGTCCGCCCTGGGGGTATGGCTACACCTTC CASSPPWGYGYTF
TRBJ1-2 TRBV6-2/TRBV6-3 many . TGTGCCAGCAGCCCCGTCGTGGGCTATGGCTACACCTTC CASSPVVGYGYTF
TRBJ2-7 TRBV29-1 many TRBD2 TGCAGCGTTGAGTTAGCGGGGTCCAGCTCCTACGAGCAGTACTTC CSVELAGSSSYEQYF
TRBJ2-7 TRBV25-1 . . TGTGCCAGCAGTGACCCGGGACGGACCTATGAGCAGTACTTC CASSDPGRTYEQYF
TRBJ1-6 TRBV20-1 . . TGCAGTGCTAGGAGGGCCCTTAATCCGAATTCACCCCTCCACTTT CSARRALNPNSPLHF
TRBJ1-5 TRBV7-9 . . TGTGCCAGCAGCTCCGGCAGGGTAGAGCCCCAGCATTTT CASSSGRVEPQHF
TRBJ2-7 TRBV11-1 . . TGTGCCAGCAGCTTACATGAAAGGACAGACGTTACCTACGAGCAGTACTTC CASSLHERTDVTYEQYF
TRBJ2-5 TRBV7-2 . TRBD2 TGTGCCAGCAGTCCTAGACTAGCGGGCAGGTACCAAGGGACCCGGTACTTC CASSPRLAGRYQGTRYF
TRBJ1-1 TRBV4-2 many . TGTGCCAGCAGCCATCCGGGCCCGGACACTGAAGCTTTCTTT CASSHPGPDTEAFF
TRBJ2-5 TRBV24-1 . TRBD1 TGTGCCACCAGTGATCCCCTAAGGGGGCGAGAGACCCAGTACTTC CATSDPLRGRETQYF
TRBJ2-3 TRBV20-1 many TRBD2 TGCAGCGCAGGCGGTACTAGCGGGGGAATGACAGATACGCAGTATTTT CSAGGTSGGMTDTQYF
TRBJ1-4 TRBV5-1 . TRBD1 TGCGCCAGCAGCTTGCAACCGGGACAGGGATATGAAAAACTGTTTTTT CASSLQPGQGYEKLFF
TRBJ1-5 TRBV7-8 . . TGTGCCAGCAGCTTAAAGCGGACCACCCAGCACCAGCATTTT CASSLKRTTQHQHF
TRBJ2-7 TRBV5-1 . . TGCGCCAGCAGCTTAACACGGACCAACGAGCAGTACTTC CASSLTRTNEQYF